Below, one T cell receptor beta chain is given with its context. The entry originates in a study of blood T cell repertoires in COVID-19. Generated by immunoSEQ multiplex PCR, the TCRdb table keeps only in-frame clones and is missing some. The profile covers over 130,000 clones, with roughly 84% appearing a single time and over 2% taken by the ten largest. V dropped 4 bases and J dropped 8 bases, with 17 bases sitting between them. The germline V gene has CDR1 LGHDT and CDR2 YNNKEL (reference sequence). The CDR3 totals 14 residues. The receptor's source is a man aged 70-80 years with acute or convalescent COVID-19. Sequenced: peripheral blood. The chain recombines TRBV3-1 (or the pseudogene TRBV3-2) with TRBJ1-2; D unclear. CDR3 sequence: CASSPRELKTGYTF. In DNA, the CDR3 is TGTGCCAGCAGCCCTAGGGAGCTAAAGACAGGCTACACCTTC.